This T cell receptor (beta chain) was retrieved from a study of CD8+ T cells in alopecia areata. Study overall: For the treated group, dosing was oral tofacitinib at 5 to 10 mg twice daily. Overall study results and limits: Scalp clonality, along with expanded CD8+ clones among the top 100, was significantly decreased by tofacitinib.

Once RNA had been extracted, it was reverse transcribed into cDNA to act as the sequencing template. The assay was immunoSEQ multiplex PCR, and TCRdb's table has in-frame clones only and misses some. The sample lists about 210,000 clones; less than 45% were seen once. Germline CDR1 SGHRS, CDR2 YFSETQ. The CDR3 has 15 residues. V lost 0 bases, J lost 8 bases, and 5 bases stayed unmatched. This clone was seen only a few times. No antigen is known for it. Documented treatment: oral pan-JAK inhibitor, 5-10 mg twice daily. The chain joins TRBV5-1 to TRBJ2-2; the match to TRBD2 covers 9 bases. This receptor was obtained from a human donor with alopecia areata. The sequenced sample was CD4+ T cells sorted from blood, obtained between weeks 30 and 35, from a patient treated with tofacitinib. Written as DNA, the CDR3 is TGCGCCAGCAGCTTGGATTGGCTAGCGGGAGGGGAGCTGTTTTTT. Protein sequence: CASSLDWLAGGELFF.